The entry that follows covers one T cell receptor (beta chain) sequence. The entry originates in a study of PD-1 blockade in mismatch repair-deficient tumors. Clones were sequenced by immunoSEQ multiplex PCR, and TCRdb holds only the in-frame ones, with some missing. The sample has some 66,000 clones, about nine tenths seen once. A few pembrolizumab responders had their TCRs sequenced. Germline V gives CDR1 MDHEN, CDR2 SYDVKM. The CDR3 is 14 amino acids. The V end lost 3 bases, the J end lost 8 bases, and 14 bases lay between the germline ends. This clonotype originated in an adult with mismatch repair-deficient cancer. The starting material was peripheral blood, obtained 52 weeks after starting pembrolizumab. V gene TRBV28 combines with J gene TRBJ2-1; no clear D gene. CDR3 sequence (DNA): TGTGCCAGCAGTTTTCGGGCAGGTGTCGATGAGCAGTTCTTC. It is translated as CASSFRAGVDEQFF. Full variable domain (outside the CDR3, taken from reference TRBV28 and TRBJ2-1): DVKVTQSSRYLVKRTGEKVFLECVQDMDHENMFWYRQDPGLGLRLIYFSYDVKMKEKGDIPEGYSVSREKKERFSLILESASTNQTSMYLCASSFRAGVDEQFFGPGTRLTVL.